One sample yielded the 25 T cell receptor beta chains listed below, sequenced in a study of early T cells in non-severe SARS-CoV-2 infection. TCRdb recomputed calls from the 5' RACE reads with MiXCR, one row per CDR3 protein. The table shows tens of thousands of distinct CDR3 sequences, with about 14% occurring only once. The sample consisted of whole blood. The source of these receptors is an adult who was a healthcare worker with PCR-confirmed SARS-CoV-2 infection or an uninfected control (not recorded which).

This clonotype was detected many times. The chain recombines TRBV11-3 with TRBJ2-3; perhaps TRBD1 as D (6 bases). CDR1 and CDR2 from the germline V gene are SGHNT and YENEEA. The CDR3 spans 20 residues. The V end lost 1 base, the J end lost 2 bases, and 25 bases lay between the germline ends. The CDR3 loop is CASSLGQQGRRVPLTDTQYF. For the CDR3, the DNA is TGTGCCAGCAGCTTAGGCCAACAGGGACGGCGGGTGCCCCTCACAGATACGCAGTATTTT.

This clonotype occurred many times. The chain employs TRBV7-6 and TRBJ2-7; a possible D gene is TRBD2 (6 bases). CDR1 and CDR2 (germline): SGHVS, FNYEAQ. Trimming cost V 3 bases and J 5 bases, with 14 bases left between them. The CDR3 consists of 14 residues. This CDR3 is CASSLVTPGDEQYF. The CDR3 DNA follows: TGTGCCAGCAGCTTGGTAACCCCGGGGGACGAGCAGTACTTC.

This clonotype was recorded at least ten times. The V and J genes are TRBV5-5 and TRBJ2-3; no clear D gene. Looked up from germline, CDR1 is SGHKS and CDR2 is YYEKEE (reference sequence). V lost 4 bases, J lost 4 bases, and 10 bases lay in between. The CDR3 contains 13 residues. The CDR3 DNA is TGTGCCAGCAGCCTAACATTGGCAGATACGCAGTATTTT. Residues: CASSLTLADTQYF.

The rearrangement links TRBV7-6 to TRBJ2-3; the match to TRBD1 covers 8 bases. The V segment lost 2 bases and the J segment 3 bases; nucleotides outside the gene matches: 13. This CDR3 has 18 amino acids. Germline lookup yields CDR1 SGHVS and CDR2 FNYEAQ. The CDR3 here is CASSLTNQGAIRTDTQYF. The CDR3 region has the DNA TGTGCCAGCAGCTTAACTAATCAGGGGGCGATTAGGACAGATACGCAGTATTTT.

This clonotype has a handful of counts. Here the CDR3 reads CASSPMGTDTQYF. CDR3 bases: TGTGCCAGCTCACCGATGGGAACGGATACGCAGTATTTT. The J gene is TRBJ2-3, the V gene TRBV18, with unresolved D. The ends were cut back, 3 bases at V and 6 bases at J, with 10 bases in the middle. Germline-derived CDR1 and CDR2 are KGHSH and LQKENI. The CDR3 has 13 residues.

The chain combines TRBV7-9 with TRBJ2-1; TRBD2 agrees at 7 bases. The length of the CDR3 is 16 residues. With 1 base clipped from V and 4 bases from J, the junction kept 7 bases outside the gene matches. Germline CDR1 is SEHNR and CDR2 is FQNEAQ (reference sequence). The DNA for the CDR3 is TGTGCCAGCAGCTTAGTCGCAGCGGGAATTTACAATGAGCAGTTCTTC. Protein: CASSLVAAGIYNEQFF. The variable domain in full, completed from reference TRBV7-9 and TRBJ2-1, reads DTGVSQNPRHKITKRGQNVTFRCDPISEHNRLYWYRQTLGQGPEFLTYFQNEAQLEKSRLLSDRFSAERPKGSFSTLEIQRTEQGDSAMYLCASSLVAAGIYNEQFFGPGTRLTVL.

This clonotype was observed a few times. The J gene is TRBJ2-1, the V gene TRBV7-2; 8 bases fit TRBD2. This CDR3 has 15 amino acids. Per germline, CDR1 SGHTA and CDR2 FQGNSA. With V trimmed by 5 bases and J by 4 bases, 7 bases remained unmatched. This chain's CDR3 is CASSQDGGAYNEQFF. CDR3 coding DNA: TGTGCCAGCAGCCAAGACGGGGGGGCTTACAATGAGCAGTTCTTC. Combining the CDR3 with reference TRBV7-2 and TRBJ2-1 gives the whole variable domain GAGVSQSPSNKVTEKGKDVELRCDPISGHTALYWYRQSLGQGLEFLIYFQGNSAPDKSGLPSDRFSAERTGGSVSTLTIQRTQQEDSAVYLCASSQDGGAYNEQFFGPGTRLTVL.

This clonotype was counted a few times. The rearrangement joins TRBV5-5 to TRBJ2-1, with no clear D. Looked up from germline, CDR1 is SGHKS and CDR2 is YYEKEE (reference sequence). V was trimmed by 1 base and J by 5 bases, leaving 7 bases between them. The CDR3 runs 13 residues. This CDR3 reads CASSLYLNNEQFF. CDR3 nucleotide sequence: TGTGCCAGCAGCTTGTACCTGAACAATGAGCAGTTCTTC.

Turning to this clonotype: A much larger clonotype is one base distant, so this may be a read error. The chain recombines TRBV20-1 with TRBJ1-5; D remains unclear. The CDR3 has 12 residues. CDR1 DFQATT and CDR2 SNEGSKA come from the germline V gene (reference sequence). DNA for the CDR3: TGCAGTGCCCGCAGCTCCAATCAGCCCCATCATTTT. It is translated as CSARSSNQPHHF.

The CDR3 nucleotides read TGTGCCAGCAGCAAGGAGACAGGGGAAGCAGATACGCAGTATTTT. Protein: CASSKETGEADTQYF. The chain recombines TRBV2 with TRBJ2-3; 8 bases align to TRBD1. The CDR3 is 15 residues long. J lost 4 bases, V lost 6 bases, and 9 bases had no gene match. CDR1 is SNHLY, CDR2 FYNNEI, per germline.

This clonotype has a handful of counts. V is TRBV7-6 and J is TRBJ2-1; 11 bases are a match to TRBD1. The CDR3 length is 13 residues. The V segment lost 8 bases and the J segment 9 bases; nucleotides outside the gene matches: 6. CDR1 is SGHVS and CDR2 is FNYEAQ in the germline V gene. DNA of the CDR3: TGTGCCAGCGCGGACAGGGGGCCGAGTGAGCAGTTCTTC. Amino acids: CASADRGPSEQFF. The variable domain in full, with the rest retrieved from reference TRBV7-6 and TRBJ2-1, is GAGVSQSPRYKVTKRGQDVALRCDPISGHVSLYWYRQALGQGPEFLTYFNYEAQQDKSGLPNDRFSAERPEGSISTLTIQRTEQRDSAMYRCASADRGPSEQFFGPGTRLTVL.

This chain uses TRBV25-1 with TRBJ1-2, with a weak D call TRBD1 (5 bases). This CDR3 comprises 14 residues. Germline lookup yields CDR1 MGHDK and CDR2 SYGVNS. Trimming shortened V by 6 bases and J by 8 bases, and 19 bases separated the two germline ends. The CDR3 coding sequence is TGTGCCAGCAGCCGAAGGGAGGGGAGCGGCGGCTACACCTTC. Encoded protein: CASSRREGSGGYTF.

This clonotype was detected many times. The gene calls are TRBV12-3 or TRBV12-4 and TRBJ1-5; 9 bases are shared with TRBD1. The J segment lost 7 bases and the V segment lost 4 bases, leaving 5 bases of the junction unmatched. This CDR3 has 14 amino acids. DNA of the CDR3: TGTGCCAGCAGTTCGCCGGGACAGGGACAGCCCCAGCATTTT. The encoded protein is CASSSPGQGQPQHF.

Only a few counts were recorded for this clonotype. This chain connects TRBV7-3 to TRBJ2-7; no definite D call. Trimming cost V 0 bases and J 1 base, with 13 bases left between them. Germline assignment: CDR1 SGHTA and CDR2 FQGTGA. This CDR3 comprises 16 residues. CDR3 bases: TGTGCCAGCAGCTTAACTCCGTCCAGCCTATCCTACGAGCAGTACTTC. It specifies CASSLTPSSLSYEQYF.

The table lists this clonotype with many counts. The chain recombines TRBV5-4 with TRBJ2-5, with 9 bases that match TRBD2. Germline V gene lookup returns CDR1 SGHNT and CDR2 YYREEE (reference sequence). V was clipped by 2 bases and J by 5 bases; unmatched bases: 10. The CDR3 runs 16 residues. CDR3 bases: TGTGCCAGCAGCTTTGATAGGCCTAGCGGGACCGAGACCCAGTACTTC. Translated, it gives CASSFDRPSGTETQYF.

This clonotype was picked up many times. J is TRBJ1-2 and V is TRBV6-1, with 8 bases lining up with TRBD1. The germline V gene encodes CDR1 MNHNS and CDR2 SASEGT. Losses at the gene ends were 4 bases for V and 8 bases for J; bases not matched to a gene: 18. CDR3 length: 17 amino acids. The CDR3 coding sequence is TGTGCCAGCAGTGCCAGGACAGGGACTTTCGTCACCGACGGCTACACCTTC. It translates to CASSARTGTFVTDGYTF.

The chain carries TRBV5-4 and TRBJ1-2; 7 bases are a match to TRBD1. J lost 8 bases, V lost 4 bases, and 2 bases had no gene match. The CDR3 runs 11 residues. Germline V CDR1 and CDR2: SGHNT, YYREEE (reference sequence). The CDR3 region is CASSGDRGYTF. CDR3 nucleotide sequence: TGTGCCAGCAGCGGGGACAGAGGCTACACCTTC. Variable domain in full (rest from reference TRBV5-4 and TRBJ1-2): ETGVTQSPTHLIKTRGQQVTLRCSSQSGHNTVSWYQQALGQGPQFIFQYYREEENGRGNFPPRFSGLQFPNYSSELNVNALELDDSALYLCASSGDRGYTFGSGTRLTVV.

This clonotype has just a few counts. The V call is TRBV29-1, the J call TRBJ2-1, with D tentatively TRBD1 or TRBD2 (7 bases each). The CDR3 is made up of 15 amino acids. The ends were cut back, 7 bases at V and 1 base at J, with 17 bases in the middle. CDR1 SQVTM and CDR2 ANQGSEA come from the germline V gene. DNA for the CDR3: TGCAGCGCTGGGGGGGGACAGTTTTCCTACAATGAGCAGTTCTTC. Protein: CSAGGGQFSYNEQFF.

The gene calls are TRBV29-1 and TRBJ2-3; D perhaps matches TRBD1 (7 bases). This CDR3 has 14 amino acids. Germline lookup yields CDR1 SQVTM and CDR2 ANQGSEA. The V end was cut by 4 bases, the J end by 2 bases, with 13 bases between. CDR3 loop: CSVGGTANTDTQYF. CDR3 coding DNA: TGCAGCGTTGGCGGGACAGCAAACACAGATACGCAGTATTTT.

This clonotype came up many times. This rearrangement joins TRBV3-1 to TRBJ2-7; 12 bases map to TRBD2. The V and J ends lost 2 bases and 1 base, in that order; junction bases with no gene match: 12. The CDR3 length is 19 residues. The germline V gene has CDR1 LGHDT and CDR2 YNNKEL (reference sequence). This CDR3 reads CASSQTPPLTSGGSYEQYF. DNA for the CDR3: TGTGCCAGCAGCCAAACACCCCCGTTGACTAGCGGGGGTTCCTACGAGCAGTACTTC.

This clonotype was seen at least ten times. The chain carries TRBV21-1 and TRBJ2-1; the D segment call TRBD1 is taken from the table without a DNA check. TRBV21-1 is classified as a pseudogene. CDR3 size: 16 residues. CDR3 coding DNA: TGTGCCAGCAGCAAACGGACAGGGGGCAGAGGGAATGAGCAGTTCTTC. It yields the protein CASSKRTGGRGNEQFF.

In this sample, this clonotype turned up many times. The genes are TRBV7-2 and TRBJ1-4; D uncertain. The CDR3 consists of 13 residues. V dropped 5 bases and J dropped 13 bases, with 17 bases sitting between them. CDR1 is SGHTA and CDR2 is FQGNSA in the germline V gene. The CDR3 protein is CASSKQWREVLFF. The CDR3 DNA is TGTGCCAGCAGCAAGCAATGGCGGGAGGTACTGTTTTTT.

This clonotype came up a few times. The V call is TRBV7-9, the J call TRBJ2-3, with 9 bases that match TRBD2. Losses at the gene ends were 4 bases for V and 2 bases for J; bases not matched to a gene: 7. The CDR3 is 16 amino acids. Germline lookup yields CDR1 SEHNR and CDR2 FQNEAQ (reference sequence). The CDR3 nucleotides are TGTGCCAGCAGCTCGGGTAGCGGGAGTCCCACAGATACGCAGTATTTT. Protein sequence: CASSSGSGSPTDTQYF.

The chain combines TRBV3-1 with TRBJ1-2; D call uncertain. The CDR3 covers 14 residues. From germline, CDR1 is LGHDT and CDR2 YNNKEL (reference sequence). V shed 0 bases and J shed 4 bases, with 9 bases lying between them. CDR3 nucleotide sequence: TGTGCCAGCAGCCAAGATCAAAGGAGCTATGGCTACACCTTC. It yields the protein CASSQDQRSYGYTF.

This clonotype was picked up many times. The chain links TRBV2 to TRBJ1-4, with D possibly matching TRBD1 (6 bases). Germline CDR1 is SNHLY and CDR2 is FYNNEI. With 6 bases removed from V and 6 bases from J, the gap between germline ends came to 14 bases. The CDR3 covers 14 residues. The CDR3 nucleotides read TGTGCCAGCAGCTGGACGGAGGGGGATGAAAAACTGTTTTTT. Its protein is CASSWTEGDEKLFF.